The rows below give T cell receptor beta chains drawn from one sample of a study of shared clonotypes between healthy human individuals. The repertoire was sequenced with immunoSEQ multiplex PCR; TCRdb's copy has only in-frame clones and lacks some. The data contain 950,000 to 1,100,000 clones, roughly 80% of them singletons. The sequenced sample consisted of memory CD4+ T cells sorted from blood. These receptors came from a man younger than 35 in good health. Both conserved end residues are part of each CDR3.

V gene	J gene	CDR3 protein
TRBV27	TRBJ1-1	CASSLMQGTPAEAFF
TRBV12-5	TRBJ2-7	CASGPRDEQYF
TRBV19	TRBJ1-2	CASSIDNYREGGYGYTF
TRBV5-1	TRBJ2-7	CASSLDMGPGGQYF
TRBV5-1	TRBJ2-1	CASSLGDPGRSYNEQFF
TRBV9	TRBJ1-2	CASSIPGQGGTNYGYTF
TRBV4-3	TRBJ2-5	CASSQDWAAGGWETQYF
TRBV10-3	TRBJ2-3	CATSGQGQGSDTQYF
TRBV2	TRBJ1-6	CASSDARGASPLHF
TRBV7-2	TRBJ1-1	CASSPVNRNTEAFF
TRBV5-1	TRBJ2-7	CASSVDRANSATFF
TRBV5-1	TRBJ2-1	CASSLQGVTDEQFF
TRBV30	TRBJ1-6	CAWRGDTGTPRSPLHF
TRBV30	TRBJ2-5	CAWSVLAGVNIQETQYF
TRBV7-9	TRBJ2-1	CASSAYPGTSGTSEQFF
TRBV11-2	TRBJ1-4	CASSFMTGFGEKLFF
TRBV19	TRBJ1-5	CASSIEEGQPQHF
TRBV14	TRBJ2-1	CASSQDRVLGLPVF
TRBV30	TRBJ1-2	CAWRPGQGSGYTF
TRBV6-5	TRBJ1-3	CASSVGTGSGNTIYF
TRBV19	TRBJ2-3	CASSSLGVGTDTQYF
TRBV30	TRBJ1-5	CASARENQPQHF
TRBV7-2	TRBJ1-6	CASSLLGHNNSPLHF
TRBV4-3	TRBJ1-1	CASSHAPGGWTEAFF
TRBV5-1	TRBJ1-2	CASSFYGYTF
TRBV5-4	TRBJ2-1	CASTIDGLSSYNEQFF
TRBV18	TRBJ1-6	CASSSTGENSPLHF